This T cell receptor (beta chain) was retrieved from a study of CD8+ T cells in alopecia areata. Trimming removed 1 base from V and 4 bases from J, with 14 bases in between. The CDR3 sequence is 15 residues long. Germline V lookup: CDR1 SGDLS, CDR2 YYNGEE. Sequencing used cDNA as its template, made by extracting RNA and reverse transcribing it. The method was immunoSEQ multiplex PCR; TCRdb's version includes in-frame clones alone and lacks a portion of them. The data show roughly 60,000 clones, roughly two fifths seen once. Overall study results and limits: Scalp sequencing also captures normal skin's resident alphabeta T cells. Lesional scalp exceeded normal scalp in clonality, especially in alopecia totalis/universalis.

Notes on this clone: The target antigen is unknown.

Patients with alopecia areata provided lesional scalp punch biopsies as well as peripheral blood. Starting from PBMCs, sorting isolated CD4+ and CD8+ T cells. Input material: NKG2D-low CD8+ T cells sorted from blood. The chain recombines TRBV9 with TRBJ1-2; a weak D match, TRBD1 (6 bases). This receptor was identified in a human donor with alopecia areata. CDR3 region: CASSVSRGGGYGYTF. For the CDR3, the DNA is TGTGCCAGCAGCGTATCAAGGGGGGGCGGCTATGGCTACACCTTC.